These 21 T cell receptor beta chains originate from one sample sequenced in a study of T-cell reconstitution after alpha-beta-depleted transplantation in children. During its preparation, the TCRbeta library received unique molecular identifiers. TCRdb independently ran MiXCR on the PCR reads; one entry per CDR3 protein. The sample holds approximately 89,000 distinct CDR3 sequences, about a sixth seen once. This material consisted of PBMCs, mostly from graft donor cells, taken 180 days after TCRalphabeta/CD19-depleted stem cell transplant. These receptors were obtained from a male patient between 2 and 10 years old who had a stem cell transplant for acute lymphoblastic leukemia, so the T cells may come from the graft donor.

In its sample, this clonotype was seen many times. This chain connects TRBV6-5 to TRBJ1-5; D might be TRBD1 (5 bases). The CDR3 length is 15 residues. CDR1 and CDR2 (germline): MNHEY, SVGAGI. V was trimmed by 0 bases and J by 1 base, leaving 7 bases between them. The CDR3: CASSYSGLSNQPQHF. In DNA, the CDR3 is TGTGCCAGCAGTTACTCGGGGCTCAGCAATCAGCCCCAGCATTTT.

This clonotype was counted only a few times. The chain is built from TRBV10-3 and TRBJ2-1; the D call may be TRBD1 or TRBD2 (5 bases each). The germline CDR1 and CDR2 sequences are ENHRY and SYGVKD. Trimming took 6 bases from V and 0 from J, leaving 15 bases between them. The CDR3 has 16 amino acids. The CDR3 DNA follows: TGTGCCATCAGAACGGGGACGGACCGCTCCTACAATGAGCAGTTCTTC. It translates to CAIRTGTDRSYNEQFF.

This clonotype was seen a few times. The chain links TRBV7-6 to TRBJ1-3; D remains unclear. CDR1 SGHVS and CDR2 FNYEAQ come from the germline V gene. CDR3 size: 14 residues. V was trimmed by 5 bases and J by 0 bases, leaving 8 bases between them. CDR3 loop: CASSRTTSGNTIYF. The CDR3 DNA sequence: TGTGCCAGCAGCAGAACAACCTCTGGAAACACCATATATTTT.

The gene calls are TRBV11-3 and TRBJ2-3; 10 nucleotides agree with TRBD2. This CDR3 has 15 residues. The J segment lost 2 bases and the V segment lost 2 bases, leaving 1 base of the junction unmatched. Germline V lookup: CDR1 SGHNT, CDR2 YENEEA. This chain's CDR3 is CASSLTSGVTDTQYF. In DNA form, the CDR3 reads TGTGCCAGCAGCTTAACTAGCGGGGTCACAGATACGCAGTATTTT.

The rearrangement uses TRBV20-1 and TRBJ2-2; 11 bases are shared with TRBD1. Germline V gene lookup returns CDR1 DFQATT and CDR2 SNEGSKA (reference sequence). This CDR3 spans 17 amino acids. Unmatched junction bases numbered 18, after V lost 7 bases and J lost 8 bases. CDR3 in amino acids: CSVPGFAGQGALGELFF. The CDR3 coding sequence is TGCAGTGTCCCAGGTTTTGCTGGACAGGGGGCGCTGGGGGAGCTGTTTTTT.

In its sample, this clonotype was seen a few times. The rearrangement links TRBV29-1 to TRBJ1-5; D gene ambiguous. Trimming pared 6 bases from V and 2 bases from J, leaving 23 bases between. The CDR3 is 17 residues long. CDR1 and CDR2 (germline): SQVTM, ANQGSEA. The CDR3 here is CSVRGIEGAVGNQPQHF. CDR3 nucleotide sequence: TGCAGCGTGAGAGGAATCGAGGGAGCCGTGGGCAATCAGCCCCAGCATTTT.

The chain uses TRBV5-1 and TRBJ2-1, with 9 bases fitting TRBD1. CDR1 SGHRS and CDR2 YFSETQ come from the germline V gene. The CDR3 length is 15 residues. Trimming at V came to 2 bases and at J to 8 bases, leaving 8 bases not matched to a gene. This CDR3 reads CASSFRDRASHEQFF. CDR3 in DNA: TGCGCCAGCAGCTTCCGGGACAGGGCGAGTCATGAGCAGTTCTTC.

This clonotype was detected only a few times. The chain uses TRBV18 and TRBJ2-3, with 13 bases matching TRBD2. CDR3 size: 16 residues. The ends lost 3 bases at V and 5 bases at J; junction bases unmatched: 5. The germline V gene has CDR1 KGHSH and CDR2 LQKENI. The CDR3, as DNA: TGTGCCAGCTCACCCCGACTAGCGGGGGGTGGAGATACGCAGTATTTT. It codes for CASSPRLAGGGDTQYF.

The chain has TRBV14 and TRBJ2-7, with TRBD2 as a possible D gene (5 bases). Germline CDR1 is SGHDN and CDR2 is FVKESK. This CDR3 has 13 amino acids. V was shortened by 8 bases and J by 5 bases, with 16 bases between the two germline ends. CDR3 DNA sequence: TGTGCCAGCGGGTTCGGGGTAATACACGAGCAGTACTTC. Encoded protein: CASGFGVIHEQYF.

V is TRBV12-3 or TRBV12-4 and J is TRBJ1-1; the match to TRBD1 covers 7 bases. This CDR3 has 12 amino acids. V shed 6 bases, J shed 8 bases, and the junction held 6 bases outside the gene matches. Written as DNA, the CDR3 is TGTGCCAGCAGCCGGGGGACAGCAGAAGCTTTCTTT. This gives the protein CASSRGTAEAFF.

In DNA form, the CDR3 reads TGTGCCAGTAGTATAGCCTCTAGGGGTGGCTATGGCTACACCTTC. Amino acids: CASSIASRGGYGYTF. The rearrangement uses TRBV19 and TRBJ1-2; a possible D gene is TRBD1 (5 bases). Germline loops: CDR1 LNHDA, CDR2 SQIVND (reference sequence). Trimming removed 1 base from V and 4 bases from J, with 13 bases in between. This CDR3 has 15 residues.

This clonotype was found a few times. Germline is not matched at one junction end, which may reflect a read error. The chain recombines TRBV29-1 with TRBJ1-4; the match to TRBD1 covers 9 bases. The CDR3 is 13 amino acids. Germline V gene lookup returns CDR1 SQVTM and CDR2 ANQGSEA. The CDR3, as DNA: TGCAGCGGGGGGACAGGGCGGCGTGAAAAACTTTTTTTT. Its translation: CSGGTGRREKLFF.

In its sample, this clonotype was seen a few times. The chain recombines TRBV24-1 with TRBJ2-5; D gene unclear. Germline values: CDR1 KGHDR, CDR2 SFDVKD. The CDR3 is made up of 14 amino acids. The V end was cut by 4 bases, the J end by 5 bases, with 13 bases between. The CDR3 sequence is CATSDPGSGETQYF. CDR3 sequence (DNA): TGTGCCACCAGTGACCCCGGGTCCGGGGAGACCCAGTACTTC.

The chain uses TRBV18 and TRBJ1-2; D gene ambiguous. Germline assignment: CDR1 KGHSH and CDR2 LQKENI. The CDR3 is made up of 15 amino acids. V was shortened by 1 base and J by 2 bases, with 11 bases between the two germline ends. CDR3 protein: CASSPQVSLNYGYTF. As DNA, the CDR3 is TGTGCCAGCTCACCACAGGTCAGCCTAAACTATGGCTACACCTTC.

This clonotype has a handful of counts. This sequence joins TRBV7-9 and TRBJ2-7; D is uncertain. CDR3 length: 12 residues. Germline lookup yields CDR1 SEHNR and CDR2 FQNEAQ (reference sequence). In DNA form, the CDR3 reads TGTGTCACAGAATTCGCGGCCTACGAGCAGTACTTC. It translates to CVTEFAAYEQYF.

This clonotype was seen more than once but under ten times. The junction shows a germline mismatch at one end, possibly a read error. The genes are TRBV12-3 or TRBV12-4 and TRBJ1-2, with TRBD1 identical over 7 bases. The CDR3 totals 14 residues. In DNA, the CDR3 is TGTGCCAGCACTTTAGGGGGCCTCGAGGGCCCAGATTTCTTC. This sequence encodes CASTLGGLEGPDFF.

This clonotype was found a few times. The chain employs TRBV4-3 and TRBJ2-3; 11 bases line up with TRBD2. CDR1 is LGHNA and CDR2 is YSLEER in the germline V gene. V lost 5 bases and J lost 5; bases outside the gene matches: 9. The CDR3 is 16 residues long. The DNA of the CDR3 is TGCGCCAGCAGCAGGGTTAGCGGGGGGGCGGTAGATACGCAGTATTTT. It translates to CASSRVSGGAVDTQYF.

At least ten counts were recorded for this clonotype. V is TRBV5-1 and J is TRBJ2-2; D possibly corresponds to TRBD2 (5 bases). Germline assignment: CDR1 SGHRS and CDR2 YFSETQ. Trimming cost V 0 bases and J 5 bases, with 11 bases left between them. The CDR3 totals 15 residues. The CDR3 DNA reads TGCGCCAGCAGCTTGGGAAGCCGAGGGACCGGGGAGCTGTTTTTT. Translating gives CASSLGSRGTGELFF. The full variable domain, rest sourced from reference TRBV5-1 and TRBJ2-2, is KAGVTQTPRYLIKTRGQQVTLSCSPISGHRSVSWYQQTPGQGLQFLFEYFSETQRNKGNFPGRFSGRQFSNSRSEMNVSTLELGDSALYLCASSLGSRGTGELFFGEGSRLTVL.

The chain joins TRBV3-1 to TRBJ2-3; a possible D gene is TRBD2 (6 bases). This CDR3 spans 16 amino acids. Germline V gives CDR1 LGHDT, CDR2 YNNKEL (reference sequence). Trimming took 4 bases from V and 2 from J, leaving 16 bases between them. The CDR3 DNA follows: TGTGCCAGCAGCCCCTTGGGGGAGGAGAACACAGATACGCAGTATTTT. The encoded protein is CASSPLGEENTDTQYF.

This clonotype was counted at least ten times. The chain links TRBV12-3 or TRBV12-4 to TRBJ2-7, with 9 bases aligning to TRBD1. The CDR3 is 14 residues long. V lost 1 base and J lost 7; bases outside the gene matches: 5. The CDR3 region has the DNA TGTGCCAGCAGTTTAGGGACAGGGGCGGGGGAGCAGTACTTC. It encodes CASSLGTGAGEQYF.

The rearrangement links TRBV6-1 to TRBJ2-3; 12 bases line up with TRBD1. The CDR3 is made up of 18 amino acids. J was trimmed by 2 bases and V by 2 bases; bases with no gene match: 8. Per germline, CDR1 MNHNS and CDR2 SASEGT. CDR3 region: CASSEWGTGGAVTDTQYF. The CDR3 nucleotides are TGTGCCAGCAGTGAATGGGGGACAGGGGGCGCGGTCACAGATACGCAGTATTTT.